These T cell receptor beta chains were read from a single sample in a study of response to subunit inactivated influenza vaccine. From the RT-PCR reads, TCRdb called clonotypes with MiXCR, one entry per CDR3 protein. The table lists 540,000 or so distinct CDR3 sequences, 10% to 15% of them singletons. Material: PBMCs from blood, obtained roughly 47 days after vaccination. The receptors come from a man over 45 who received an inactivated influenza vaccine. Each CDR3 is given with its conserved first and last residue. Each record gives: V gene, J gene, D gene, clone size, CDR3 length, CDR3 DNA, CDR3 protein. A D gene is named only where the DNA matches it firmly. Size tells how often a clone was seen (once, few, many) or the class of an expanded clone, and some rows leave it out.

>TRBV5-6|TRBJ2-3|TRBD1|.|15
TGTGCCAGCAGCCAGGACAGGGGCCTCACAGATACGCAGTATTTT
CASSQDRGLTDTQYF
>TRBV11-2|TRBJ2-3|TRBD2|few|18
TGTGCCAGCAGCCCCTTTCCGCGCGGGGGACCTAGCACAGATACGCAGTATTTT
CASSPFPRGGPSTDTQYF
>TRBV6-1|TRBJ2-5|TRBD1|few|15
TGTGCCAGCAGTGAAGACAGGACAGGGGGAATAGCCCAGTACTTC
CASSEDRTGGIAQYF
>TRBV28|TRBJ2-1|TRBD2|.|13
TGTGCCAGCAGTTGGACTAGTCCGAATGAGCAGTTCTTC
CASSWTSPNEQFF
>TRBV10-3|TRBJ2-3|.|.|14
TGTGCCATCAGTAAGACTGAGAGCACAGATACGCAGTATTTT
CAISKTESTDTQYF
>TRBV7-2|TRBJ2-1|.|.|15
TGTGCCAGCAGCTTAACCCCCGCAGGGAGCAATGAGCAGTTCTTC
CASSLTPAGSNEQFF
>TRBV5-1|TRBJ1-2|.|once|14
TGCGCCAGCAGCTTGACAGGGCGGTACTATGGCTACACCTTC
CASSLTGRYYGYTF
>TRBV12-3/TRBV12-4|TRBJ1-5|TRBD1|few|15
TGTGCCAGCAATGCCGGACAGGGGATAAATCAGCCCCAGCATTTT
CASNAGQGINQPQHF
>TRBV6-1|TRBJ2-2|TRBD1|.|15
TGTGCCAGCAGTGTGAGGGGGCCGAACACCGGGGAGCTGTTTTTT
CASSVRGPNTGELFF
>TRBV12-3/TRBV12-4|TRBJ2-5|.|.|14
TGTGCCAGCAGTTTCTTGGCAGGGGAAGAGACCCAGTACTTC
CASSFLAGEETQYF
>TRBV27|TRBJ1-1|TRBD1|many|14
TGTGCCAGCAGCTCACAGGGGATGAACACTGAAGCTTTCTTT
CASSSQGMNTEAFF
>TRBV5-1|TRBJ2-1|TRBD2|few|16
TGCGCCAGCAGCTTCAAACGAGCGGGAGACGGGAATGAGCAGTTCTTC
CASSFKRAGDGNEQFF
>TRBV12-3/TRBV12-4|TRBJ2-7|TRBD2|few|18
TGTGCCAGCAGTCCCCGACCCGACTCTAGCGGGAGTGGATACGAGCAGTACTTC
CASSPRPDSSGSGYEQYF
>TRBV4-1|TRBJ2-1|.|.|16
TGCGCCAGCAGCCTAGGACAAGAAATAATATACAATGAGCAGTTCTTC
CASSLGQEIIYNEQFF
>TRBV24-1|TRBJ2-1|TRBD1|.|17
TGTGCCACCAGTGATCCAGCCGGGACAGGGAACTACAATGAGCAGTTCTTC
CATSDPAGTGNYNEQFF
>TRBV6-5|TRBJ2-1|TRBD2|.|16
TGTGCCAGCAGTTACTCGGGACTAGCGGGCTACAATGAGCAGTTCTTC
CASSYSGLAGYNEQFF
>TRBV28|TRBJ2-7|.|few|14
TGTGCCAGCAGCCTAGGTACGAGCTTACGCGAGCAGTACTTC
CASSLGTSLREQYF
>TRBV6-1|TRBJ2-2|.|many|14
TGTGCCAGCAGTCCCAGGGGAGGTACCGGGGAGCTGTTTTTT
CASSPRGGTGELFF
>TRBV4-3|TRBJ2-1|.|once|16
TGCGCCAGCAGCCATGACCACAGGGGGGGGTACAATGAGCAGTTCTTC
CASSHDHRGGYNEQFF
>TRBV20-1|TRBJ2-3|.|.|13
TGCAGTGCAGAAGGATCTAGCACAGATACGCAGTATTTT
CSAEGSSTDTQYF
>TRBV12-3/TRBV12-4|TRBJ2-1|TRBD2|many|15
TGTGCCAGCAGGCCAACTAGCGGGAGGACGGATGAGCAGTTCTTC
CASRPTSGRTDEQFF
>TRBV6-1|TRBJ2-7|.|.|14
TGTGCCAGTGGAGGGCGGGGTGGGACCTACGAGCAGTACTTC
CASGGRGGTYEQYF
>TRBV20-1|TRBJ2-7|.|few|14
TGCAGTGCTAGAAGTCAACGGGGTTCCTACGAGCAGTACTTC
CSARSQRGSYEQYF
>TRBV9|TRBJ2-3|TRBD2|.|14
TGTGCCAGCAGCCCGGGAGGGCCGGGGCATACGCAGTATTTT
CASSPGGPGHTQYF
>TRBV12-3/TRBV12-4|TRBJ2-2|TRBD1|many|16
TGTGCCAGCAGCAAAAACACAGGGGCGAACACCGGGGAGCTGTTTTTT
CASSKNTGANTGELFF
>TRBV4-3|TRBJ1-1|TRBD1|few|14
TGCGCCAGCAGCCAAGGACAGGGAGCCACTGAAGCTTTCTTT
CASSQGQGATEAFF
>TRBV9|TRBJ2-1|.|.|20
TGTGCCAGCTCCCCCAAGTTCGGGGTAGGGCCCGGGGATATACGGTGGGAGCAGTTCTTC
CASSPKFGVGPGDIRWEQFF
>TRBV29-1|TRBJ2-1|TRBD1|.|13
TGCAGCACCAGGACAGGGGGCTTCAATGAGCAGTTCTTC
CSTRTGGFNEQFF
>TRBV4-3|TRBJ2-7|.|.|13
TGCGCCAGCAGCCAAGGGCAGGGGTGGGAGCAGTACTTC
CASSQGQGWEQYF
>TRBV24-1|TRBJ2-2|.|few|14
TGTGCCACCAGTGAACAGGGCCTCAACGGGGAGCTGTTTTTT
CATSEQGLNGELFF
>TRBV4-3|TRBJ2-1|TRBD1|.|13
TGCGCCAGTTCCCGACAGGGGGACGATGAGCAGTTCTTC
CASSRQGDDEQFF
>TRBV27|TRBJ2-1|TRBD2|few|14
TGTGCCAGCAGTGTTTGGGCGGGAGATAGGGAGCAGTTCTTC
CASSVWAGDREQFF
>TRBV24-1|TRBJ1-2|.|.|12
TGTGCCACCAGTGACGGCCCGTCTGGCTACACCTTC
CATSDGPSGYTF
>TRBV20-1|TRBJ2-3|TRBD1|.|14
TGCAGTGCTAGGTGGCAGGGGGCCACAGATACGCAGTATTTT
CSARWQGATDTQYF
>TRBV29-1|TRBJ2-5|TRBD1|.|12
TGCAGCGTTGTAAGGGGGCGAGATACCCAGTACTTC
CSVVRGRDTQYF
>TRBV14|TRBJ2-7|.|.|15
TGTGCCAGCAACTCAAGGACCTCGCCAGCGGCGGAGCAGTACTTC
CASNSRTSPAAEQYF
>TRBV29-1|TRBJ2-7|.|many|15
TGCAGCGTTGAGTTAAGGTTTCGAGGTTCGGACGAGCAGTACTTC
CSVELRFRGSDEQYF
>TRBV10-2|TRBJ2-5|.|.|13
TGCGCCAGCAGTGAGGGCATCCAAGAGACCCAGTACTTC
CASSEGIQETQYF
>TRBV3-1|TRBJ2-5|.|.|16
TGTGCCAGCAGCCGAATAGCGACAAAACGAGTAGAGACCCAGTACTTC
CASSRIATKRVETQYF
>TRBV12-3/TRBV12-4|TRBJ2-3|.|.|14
TGTGCCAGCAGTTTAGCGCCCCTGCCAGATACGCAGTATTTT
CASSLAPLPDTQYF